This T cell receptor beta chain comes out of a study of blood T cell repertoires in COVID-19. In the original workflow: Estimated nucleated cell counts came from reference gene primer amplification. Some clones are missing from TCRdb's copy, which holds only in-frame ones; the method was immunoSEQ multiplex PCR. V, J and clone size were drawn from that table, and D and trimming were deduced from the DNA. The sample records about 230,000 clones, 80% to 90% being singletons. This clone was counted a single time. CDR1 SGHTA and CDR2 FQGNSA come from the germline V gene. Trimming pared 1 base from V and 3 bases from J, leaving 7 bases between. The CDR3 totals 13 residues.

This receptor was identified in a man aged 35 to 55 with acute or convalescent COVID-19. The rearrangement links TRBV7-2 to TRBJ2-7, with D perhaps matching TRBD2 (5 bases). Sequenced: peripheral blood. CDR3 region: CASSLGRDYEQYF. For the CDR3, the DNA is TGTGCCAGCAGCTTAGGTCGGGACTACGAGCAGTACTTC.